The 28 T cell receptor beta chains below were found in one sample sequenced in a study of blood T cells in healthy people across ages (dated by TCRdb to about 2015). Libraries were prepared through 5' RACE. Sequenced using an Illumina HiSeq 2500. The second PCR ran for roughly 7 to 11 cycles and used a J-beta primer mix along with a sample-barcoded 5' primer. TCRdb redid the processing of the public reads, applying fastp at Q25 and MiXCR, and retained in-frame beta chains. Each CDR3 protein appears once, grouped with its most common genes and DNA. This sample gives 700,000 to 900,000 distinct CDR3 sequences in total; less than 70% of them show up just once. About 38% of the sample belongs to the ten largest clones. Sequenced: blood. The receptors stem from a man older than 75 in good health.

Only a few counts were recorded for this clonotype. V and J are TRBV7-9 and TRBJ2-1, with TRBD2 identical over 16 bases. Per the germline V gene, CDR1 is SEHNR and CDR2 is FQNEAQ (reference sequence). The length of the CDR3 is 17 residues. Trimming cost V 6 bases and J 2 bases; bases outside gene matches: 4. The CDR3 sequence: CASRGLAGGPTYNEQFF. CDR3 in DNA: TGTGCCAGCAGGGGACTAGCGGGAGGGCCGACCTACAATGAGCAGTTCTTC.

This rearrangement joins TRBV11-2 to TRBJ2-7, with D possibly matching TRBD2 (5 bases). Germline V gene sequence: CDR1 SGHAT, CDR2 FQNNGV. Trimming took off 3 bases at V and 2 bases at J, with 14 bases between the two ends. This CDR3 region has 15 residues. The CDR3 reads CASSLLAGQTYEQYF. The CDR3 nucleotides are TGTGCCAGCAGCTTGCTGGCGGGCCAAACCTACGAGCAGTACTTC.

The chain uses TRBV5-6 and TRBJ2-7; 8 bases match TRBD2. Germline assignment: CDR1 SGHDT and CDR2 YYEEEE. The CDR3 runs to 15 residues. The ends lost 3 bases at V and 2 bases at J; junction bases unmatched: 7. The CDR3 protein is CASSSRLAYAYEQYF. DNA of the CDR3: TGTGCCAGCAGCTCCCGACTAGCGTACGCCTACGAGCAGTACTTC.

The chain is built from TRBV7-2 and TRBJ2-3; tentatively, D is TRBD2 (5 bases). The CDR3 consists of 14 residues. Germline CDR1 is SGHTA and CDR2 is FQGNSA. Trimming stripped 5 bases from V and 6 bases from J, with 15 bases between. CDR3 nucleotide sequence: TGTGCCAGCAGCCGTCAGGCGGGTTCGGATACGCAGTATTTT. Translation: CASSRQAGSDTQYF.

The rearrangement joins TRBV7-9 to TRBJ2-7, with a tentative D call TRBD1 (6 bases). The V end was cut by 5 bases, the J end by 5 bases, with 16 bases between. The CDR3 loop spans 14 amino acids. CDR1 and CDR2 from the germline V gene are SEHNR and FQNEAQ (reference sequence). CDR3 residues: CASSQQGPSHEQYF. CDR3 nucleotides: TGTGCCAGCAGCCAGCAGGGGCCATCTCACGAGCAGTACTTC.

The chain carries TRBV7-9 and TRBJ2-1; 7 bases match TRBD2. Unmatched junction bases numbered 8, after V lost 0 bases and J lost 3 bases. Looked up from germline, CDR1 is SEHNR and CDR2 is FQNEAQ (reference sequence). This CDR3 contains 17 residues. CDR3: CASSLARGLAVYNEQFF. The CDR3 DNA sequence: TGTGCCAGCAGCTTAGCGCGAGGGCTAGCGGTCTACAATGAGCAGTTCTTC.

As DNA, the CDR3 is TGTGCCAGCAGCTCCTACTCGACAGGGCCAAGCTCCTACAATGAGCAGTTCTTC. This translates into CASSSYSTGPSSYNEQFF. The chain joins TRBV7-9 to TRBJ2-1, with 7 bases that match TRBD1. Trimming took 4 bases from V and 0 from J; bases not matched to a gene: 12. Germline loops: CDR1 SEHNR, CDR2 FQNEAQ (reference sequence). CDR3 length equals 18 residues.

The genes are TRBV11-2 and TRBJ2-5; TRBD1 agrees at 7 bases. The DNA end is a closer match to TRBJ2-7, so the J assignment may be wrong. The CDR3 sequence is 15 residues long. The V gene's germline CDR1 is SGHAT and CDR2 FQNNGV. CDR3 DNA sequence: TGTGCCAGCAGCCAAAGTCCCAGGGGGTCCCACGAGCAGTACTTC. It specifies CASSQSPRGSHEQYF.

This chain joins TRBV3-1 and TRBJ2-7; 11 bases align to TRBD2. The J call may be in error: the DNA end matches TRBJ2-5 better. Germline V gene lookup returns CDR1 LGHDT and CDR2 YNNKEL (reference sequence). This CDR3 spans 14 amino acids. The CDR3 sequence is CASTRLAGQETQYF. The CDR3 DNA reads TGTGCCAGCACCCGACTAGCGGGGCAAGAGACCCAGTACTTC.

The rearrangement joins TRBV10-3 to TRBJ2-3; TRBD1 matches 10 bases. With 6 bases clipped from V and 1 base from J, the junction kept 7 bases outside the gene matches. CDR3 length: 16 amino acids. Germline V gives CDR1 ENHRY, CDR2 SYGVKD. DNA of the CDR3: TGTGCCATCAGCCCCGACAGGGGGCGCGGCACAGATACGCAGTATTTT. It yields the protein CAISPDRGRGTDTQYF.

The CDR3: CASRRTSGALYEQYF. In nucleotides, the CDR3 is TGTGCCAGCAGGCGGACTAGCGGGGCTCTCTACGAGCAGTACTTC. V and J are TRBV7-2 and TRBJ2-7; 12 nucleotides agree with TRBD2. After removal of 6 bases from V and 3 bases from J, the junction contained 6 bases not matched to a gene. The CDR3 contains 15 residues. In germline, CDR1 is SGHTA, CDR2 FQGNSA.

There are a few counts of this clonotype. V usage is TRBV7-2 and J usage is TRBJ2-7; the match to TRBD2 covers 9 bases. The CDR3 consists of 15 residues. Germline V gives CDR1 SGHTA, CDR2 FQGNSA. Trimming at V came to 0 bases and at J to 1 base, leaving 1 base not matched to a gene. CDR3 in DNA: TGTGCCAGCAGCTTAGCTAGCGGGGGTTCCTACGAGCAGTACTTC. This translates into CASSLASGGSYEQYF.

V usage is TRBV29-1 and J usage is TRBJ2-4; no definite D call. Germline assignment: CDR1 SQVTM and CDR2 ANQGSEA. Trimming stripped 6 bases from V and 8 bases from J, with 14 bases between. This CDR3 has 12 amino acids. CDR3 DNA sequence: TGCAGCGTCCAGTTGTCTACTGACATTCAGTACTTC. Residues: CSVQLSTDIQYF. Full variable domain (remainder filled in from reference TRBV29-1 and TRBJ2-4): SAVISQKPSRDICQRGTSLTIQCQVDSQVTMMFWYRQQPGQSLTLIATANQGSEATYESGFVIDKFPISRPNLTFSTLTVSNMSPEDSSIYLCSVQLSTDIQYFGAGTRLSVL.

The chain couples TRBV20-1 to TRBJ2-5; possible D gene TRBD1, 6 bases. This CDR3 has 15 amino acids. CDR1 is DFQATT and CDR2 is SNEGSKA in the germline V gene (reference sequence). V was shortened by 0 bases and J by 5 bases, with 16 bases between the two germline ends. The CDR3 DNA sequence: TGCAGTGCTAGAGAGGGGGCGCGGGTAAAGGAGACCCAGTACTTC. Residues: CSAREGARVKETQYF.

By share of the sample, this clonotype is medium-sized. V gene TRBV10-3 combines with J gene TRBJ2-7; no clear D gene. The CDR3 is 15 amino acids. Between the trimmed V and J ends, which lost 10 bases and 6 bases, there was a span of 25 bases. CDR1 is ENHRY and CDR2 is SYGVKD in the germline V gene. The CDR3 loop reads CATRTVEANLGEQYF. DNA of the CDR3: TGTGCCACCCGGACGGTGGAAGCAAACCTAGGCGAGCAGTACTTC.

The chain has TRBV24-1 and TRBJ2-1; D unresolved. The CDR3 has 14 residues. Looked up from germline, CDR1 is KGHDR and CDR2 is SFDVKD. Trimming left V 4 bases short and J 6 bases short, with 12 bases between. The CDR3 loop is CATSDPSPGNEQFF. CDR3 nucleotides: TGTGCCACCAGTGACCCCTCCCCCGGCAATGAGCAGTTCTTC.

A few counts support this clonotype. The CDR3 here is CASSLSVGTSYEQYF. In nucleotides, the CDR3 is TGTGCCAGCAGCTTATCAGTCGGAACCTCCTACGAGCAGTACTTC. The chain combines TRBV7-2 with TRBJ2-7; D remains ambiguous. The CDR3 sequence is 15 residues long. Germline CDR1 reads SGHTA; CDR2 reads FQGNSA. V was cut by 2 bases and J by 0 bases, with 11 bases left in between.

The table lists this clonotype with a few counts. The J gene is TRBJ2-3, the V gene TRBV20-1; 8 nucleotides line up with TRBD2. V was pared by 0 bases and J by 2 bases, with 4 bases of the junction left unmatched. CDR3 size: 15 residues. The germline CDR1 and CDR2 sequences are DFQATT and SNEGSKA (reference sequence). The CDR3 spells CSARDLAGPTDTQYF. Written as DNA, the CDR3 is TGCAGTGCTAGAGATTTAGCGGGGCCCACAGATACGCAGTATTTT.

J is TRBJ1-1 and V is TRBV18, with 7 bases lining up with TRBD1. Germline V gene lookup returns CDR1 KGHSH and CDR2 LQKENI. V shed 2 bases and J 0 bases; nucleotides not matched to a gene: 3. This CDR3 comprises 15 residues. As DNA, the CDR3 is TGTGCCAGCTCACCAGTCACAGGGGTGAACACTGAAGCTTTCTTT. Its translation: CASSPVTGVNTEAFF.

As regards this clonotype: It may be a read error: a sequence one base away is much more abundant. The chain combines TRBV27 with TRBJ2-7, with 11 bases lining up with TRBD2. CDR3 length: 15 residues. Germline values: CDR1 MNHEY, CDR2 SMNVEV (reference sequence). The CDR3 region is CAGSGRTSGSYEQYF. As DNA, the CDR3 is TGTGCCGGCAGTGGCCGGACTAGCGGGTCCTACGAGCAGTACTTC.

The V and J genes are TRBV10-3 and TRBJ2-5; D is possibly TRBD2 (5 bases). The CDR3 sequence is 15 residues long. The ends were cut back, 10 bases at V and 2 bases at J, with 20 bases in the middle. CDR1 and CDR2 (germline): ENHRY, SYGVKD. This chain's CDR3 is CATTEGREFQETQYF. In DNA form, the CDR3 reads TGTGCCACCACCGAGGGTAGGGAGTTTCAAGAGACCCAGTACTTC.

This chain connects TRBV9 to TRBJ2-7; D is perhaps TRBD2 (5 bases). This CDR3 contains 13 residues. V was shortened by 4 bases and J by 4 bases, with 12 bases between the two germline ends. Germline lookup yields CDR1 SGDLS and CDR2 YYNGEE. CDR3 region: CASSPGRTYEQYF. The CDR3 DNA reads TGTGCCAGCAGCCCGGGGAGAACTTACGAGCAGTACTTC. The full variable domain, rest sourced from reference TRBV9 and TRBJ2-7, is DSGVTQTPKHLITATGQRVTLRCSPRSGDLSVYWYQQSLDQGLQFLIQYYNGEERAKGNILERFSAQQFPDLHSELNLSSLELGDSALYFCASSPGRTYEQYFGPGTRLTVT.

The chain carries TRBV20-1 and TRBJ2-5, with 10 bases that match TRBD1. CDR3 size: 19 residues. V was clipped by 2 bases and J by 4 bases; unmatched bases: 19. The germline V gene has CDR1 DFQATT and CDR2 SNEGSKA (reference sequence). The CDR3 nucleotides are TGCAGTGCTAGATCCCCTTTGGGGACAGGGGCTATGATGGGAGAGACCCAGTACTTC. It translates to CSARSPLGTGAMMGETQYF.

The CDR3: CASSFRVGWGENHEQYF. The CDR3 coding sequence is TGTGCCAGCAGTTTCCGGGTCGGATGGGGGGAGAACCACGAGCAGTACTTC. The chain employs TRBV27 and TRBJ2-7; D perhaps matches TRBD2 (6 bases). The CDR3 has 17 amino acids. Germline CDR1 reads MNHEY; CDR2 reads SMNVEV (reference sequence). V shed 3 bases and J shed 5 bases, with 23 bases lying between them.

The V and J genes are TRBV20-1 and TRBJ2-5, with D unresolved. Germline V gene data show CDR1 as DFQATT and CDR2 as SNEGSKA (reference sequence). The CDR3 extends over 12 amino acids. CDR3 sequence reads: CSPPAVGETQYF. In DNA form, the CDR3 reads TGCAGCCCCCCGGCGGTTGGAGAGACCCAGTACTTC.

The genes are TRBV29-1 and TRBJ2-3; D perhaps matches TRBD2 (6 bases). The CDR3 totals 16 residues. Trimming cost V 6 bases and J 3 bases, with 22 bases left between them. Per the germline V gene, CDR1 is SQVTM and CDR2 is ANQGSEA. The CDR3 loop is CSVWHVGLLFTDTQYF. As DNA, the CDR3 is TGCAGCGTATGGCACGTGGGACTCCTTTTTACAGATACGCAGTATTTT.

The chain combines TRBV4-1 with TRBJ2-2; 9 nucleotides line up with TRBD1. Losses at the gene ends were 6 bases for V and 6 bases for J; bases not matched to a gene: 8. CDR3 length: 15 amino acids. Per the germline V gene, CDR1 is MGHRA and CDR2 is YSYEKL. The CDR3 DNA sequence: TGCGCCAGCAGTTCGCCGGGACAGGGTCCCGGGGAGCTGTTTTTT. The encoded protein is CASSSPGQGPGELFF.

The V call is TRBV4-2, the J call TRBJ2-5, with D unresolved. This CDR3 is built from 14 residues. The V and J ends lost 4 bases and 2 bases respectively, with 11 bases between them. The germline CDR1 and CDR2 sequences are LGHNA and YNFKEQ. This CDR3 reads CASSRRPGQETQYF. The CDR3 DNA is TGTGCCAGCAGCCGTAGGCCGGGTCAAGAGACCCAGTACTTC.